This section outlines one TCR beta chain sequence together with its context. The antigen is unknown. This sample was taken from a study of shared clonotypes between healthy human individuals. The CDR3 runs to 15 residues. Germline-derived CDR1 and CDR2 are MNHEY and SVGAGI. The V gene lost 0 bases and the J gene lost 7 bases, with 12 bases spanning the gap. Positively selected for CCR7, the CD45RO-negative cells used as naive CD8 cells excluded terminally differentiated effector memory CD45RA+ cells. Each cell subset's genomic DNA was divided evenly among several immunoSEQ plates. This table comes from immunoSEQ multiplex PCR, and its TCRdb copy is limited to in-frame clones, with some not included. The sample holds approximately 2,000,000 clones, roughly 95% seen once. Regarding the study as a whole: Naive subsets usually exceeded memory subsets in estimated richness.

The chain joins TRBV6-5 to TRBJ2-2; D is possibly TRBD1 or TRBD2 (6 bases each). Sequenced: naive CD8+ T cells from PBMCs. The clonotype comes from a man younger than 30 in good health. Some clones in this sample may be carry-over from other donors' samples. The CDR3 bases are TGTGCCAGCAGTTACTCGGGGGGCGAGGGCGGGGAGCTGTTTTTT. It encodes CASSYSGGEGGELFF.